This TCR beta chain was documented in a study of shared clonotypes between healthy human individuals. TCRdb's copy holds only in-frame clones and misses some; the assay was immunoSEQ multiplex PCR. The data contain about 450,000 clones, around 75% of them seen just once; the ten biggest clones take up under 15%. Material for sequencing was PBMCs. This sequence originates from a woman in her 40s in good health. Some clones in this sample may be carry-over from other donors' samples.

Written as DNA, the CDR3 is TGCGCCAGCAGCCTAGCCGGGGTATCCTACAATGAGCAGTTCTTC. It encodes CASSLAGVSYNEQFF. The chain employs TRBV4-1 and TRBJ2-1, with TRBD2 as a possible D gene (5 bases). This CDR3 is 15 amino acids long. Trimming shortened V by 4 bases and J by 1 base, and 11 bases separated the two germline ends. The germline CDR1 and CDR2 sequences are MGHRA and YSYEKL.